This T cell receptor (beta chain) was sequenced during a study of human thymus T cells (dated by TCRdb to the early 2020s). With regard to the full study: The study used fewer than ten infant thymus samples plus four related peripheral blood samples to characterize TCR alpha and beta repertoires. The infant donors were about 6 to 244 days old, and the cohort included a handful of males and two females.

Thymus tissue was collected as surgical resects that were removed during corrective cardiac surgery. Donors were immunologically healthy infants undergoing open corrective cardiac surgery for congenital heart defects in Finland. Thymocytes were released mechanically from tissue and stored at -70 °C as pellets of roughly 8.5-32 million cells. Genomic DNA was extracted from frozen cell pellets with a QIAsymphony instrument. The immunoSEQ multiplex PCR assay was used to amplify the TCRB and TCRAD loci from a standardized quantity of quality-controlled genomic DNA. The amplicons spanned the V(D)J region and were long enough to cover the CDR3 and allow V and J genes to be identified. The commercial immunoSEQ service was used to sequence amplicons on an Illumina platform. The paper's processing steps were these. Primer bias and sequencing errors were corrected as previously described, and TCRAD and TCRB definitions were based on the IMGT database. immunoSEQ Analyzer 3.0 and VDJTools were used for repertoire analysis, which covered basic statistics, V/J segment usage, diversity estimates, rarefaction and pairwise overlap. To estimate diversity, the Chao1, ChaoE, Efron-Thisted, Shannon and inverse Simpson indices were applied, and diversity was also estimated on datasets down-sampled to the smallest sample. Repertoire overlap was assessed by strict matching of CDR3 nucleotide sequence, V gene and J gene, and clustering was done by Jaccard-based multidimensional scaling. TCRdb carries this immuneACCESS record with in-frame sequences only. Its versions omit some clonotypes, under half of them owing to an unresolved V gene in the studies checked, with the rest unexplained. That table furnishes V, J and clone size, whereas the DNA furnished D and trimming. The sample table holds about 120,000 clones, of which around 94% were seen once. The top ten clones comprise more than 0.02% of the sample.

Here is what the overall study found, with its caveats: On average, around 810,000 unique TCRB clonotypes were obtained from thymus samples, compared with 65,000 to 90,000 from blood samples. V and J gene segment usage appeared biased in both thymic and peripheral blood repertoires. According to the related research, thymic TCR repertoires were highly overlapping among unrelated individuals.

A remark on this clone: The antigen this receptor binds is unknown. No base-level quality is on record; no much larger clone is a single base apart.

The CDR3 goes from the cysteine to the phenylalanine over 16 residues. Left in the record is the CDR3 DNA by itself, 48 bases read in frame from the first base. The germline V gene (reference sequence) supplies CDR1 LNHDA and CDR2 SQIVND. From V the trimming removes 3 bases and from J it removes 0 bases, while the gene matches leave 3 bases of the junction unaccounted for. The sample was thymus tissue. The TCR originated in a boy younger than two with a congenital heart defect but otherwise immunologically healthy. The chain uses TRBV19 and TRBJ2-7; TRBD2 aligns with 12 central bases. In nucleotide form, the sequence is TGTGCCAGTAGTATTCTAGCGGGGGGGAGCTCCTACGAGCAGTACTTC. The encoded protein is CASSILAGGSSYEQYF. The entire variable domain, with the stretches around the CDR3 drawn from the reference TRBV19 and TRBJ2-7 proteins, is DGGITQSPKYLFRKEGQNVTLSCEQNLNHDAMYWYRQDPGQGLRLIYYSQIVNDFQKGDIAEGYSVSREKKESFPLTVTSAQKNPTAFYLCASSILAGGSSYEQYFGPGTRLTVT.